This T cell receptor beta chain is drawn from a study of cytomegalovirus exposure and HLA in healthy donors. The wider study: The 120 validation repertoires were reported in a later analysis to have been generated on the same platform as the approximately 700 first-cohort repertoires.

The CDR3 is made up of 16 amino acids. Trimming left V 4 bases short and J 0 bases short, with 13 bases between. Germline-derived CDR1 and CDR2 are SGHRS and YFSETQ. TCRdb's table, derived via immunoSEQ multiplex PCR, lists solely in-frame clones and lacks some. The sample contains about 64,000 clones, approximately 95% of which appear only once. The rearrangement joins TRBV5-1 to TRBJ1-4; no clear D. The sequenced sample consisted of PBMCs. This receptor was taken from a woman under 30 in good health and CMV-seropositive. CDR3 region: CASSLAGFATNEKLFF. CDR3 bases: TGCGCCAGCAGCCTGGCGGGTTTTGCAACTAATGAAAAACTGTTTTTT. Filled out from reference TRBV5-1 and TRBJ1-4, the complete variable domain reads KAGVTQTPRYLIKTRGQQVTLSCSPISGHRSVSWYQQTPGQGLQFLFEYFSETQRNKGNFPGRFSGRQFSNSRSEMNVSTLELGDSALYLCASSLAGFATNEKLFFGSGTQLSVL.